This entry concerns a single T cell receptor (beta chain). Seattle's cohort entered during active infection and was followed longitudinally. These data belong to a study of blood T cell repertoires in COVID-19. For the study at large: Sites in the United States, Italy and Spain provided acute and convalescent COVID-19 samples.

Germline CDR1 and CDR2: SNHLY and FYNNEI. V shed 9 bases and J 1 base; nucleotides not matched to a gene: 7. The CDR3 sequence is 14 residues long. Some clones are missing from TCRdb's copy, which holds only in-frame ones; the method was immunoSEQ multiplex PCR. The table has some 220,000 clones, 82% seen once. The clonotype originates from a woman in her seventies with COVID-19, enrolled during active disease. The J gene is TRBJ1-2, the V gene TRBV2; TRBD1 matches 8 bases. The source material was peripheral blood. CDR3 loop: CASSLGQGNYGYTF. The CDR3 region has the DNA TGTGCCAGTTCCTTAGGACAGGGTAACTATGGCTACACCTTC.